This T cell receptor beta chain was recovered during a study of control samples from healthy donors and cancer patients. The protocol was immunoSEQ multiplex PCR, while the TCRdb copy is restricted to in-frame clones and leaves out a portion. The sample yields over 65,000 clones, 70% to 90% seen once. With V trimmed by 6 bases and J by 6 bases, 5 bases remained unmatched. CDR1 and CDR2 (germline): SGHNT, YENEEA. This CDR3 spans 14 amino acids. This clone was found once. Sequencing was done on a sample of PBMCs. The gene calls are TRBV11-3 and TRBJ2-2; 9 bases line up with TRBD1. The sequence came from a woman between 45 and 65 years old with colorectal cancer. The CDR3 DNA follows: TGTGCCAGCAGATTGACAGGGGGGGCCGGGGAGCTGTTTTTT. Translation: CASRLTGGAGELFF.